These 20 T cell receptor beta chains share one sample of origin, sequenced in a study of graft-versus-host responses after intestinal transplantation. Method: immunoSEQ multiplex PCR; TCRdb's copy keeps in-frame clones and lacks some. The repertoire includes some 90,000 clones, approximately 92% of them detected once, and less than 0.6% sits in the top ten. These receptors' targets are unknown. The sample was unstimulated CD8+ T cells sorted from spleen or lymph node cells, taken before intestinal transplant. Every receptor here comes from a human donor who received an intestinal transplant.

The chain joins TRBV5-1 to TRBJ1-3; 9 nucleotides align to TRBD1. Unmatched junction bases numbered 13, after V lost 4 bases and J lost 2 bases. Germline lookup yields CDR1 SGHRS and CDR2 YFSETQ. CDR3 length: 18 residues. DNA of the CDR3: TGCGCCAGCAGCCCTCGGACAGGGGAAGGGTCTACTGGAAACACCATATATTTT. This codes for CASSPRTGEGSTGNTIYF. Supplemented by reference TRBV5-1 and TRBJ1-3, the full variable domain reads KAGVTQTPRYLIKTRGQQVTLSCSPISGHRSVSWYQQTPGQGLQFLFEYFSETQRNKGNFPGRFSGRQFSNSRSEMNVSTLELGDSALYLCASSPRTGEGSTGNTIYFGEGSWLTVV.

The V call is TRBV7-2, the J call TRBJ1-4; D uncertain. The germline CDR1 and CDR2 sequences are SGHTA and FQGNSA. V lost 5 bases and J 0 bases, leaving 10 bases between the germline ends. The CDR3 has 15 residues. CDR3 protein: CASSLDIATNEKLFF. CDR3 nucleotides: TGTGCCAGCAGCCTAGACATTGCAACTAATGAAAAACTGTTTTTT.

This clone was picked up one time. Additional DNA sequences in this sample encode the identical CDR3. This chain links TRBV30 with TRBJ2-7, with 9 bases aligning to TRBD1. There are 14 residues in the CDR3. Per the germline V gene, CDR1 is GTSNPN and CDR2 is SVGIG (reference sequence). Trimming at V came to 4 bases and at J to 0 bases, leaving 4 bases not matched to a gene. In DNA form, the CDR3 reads TGTGCCTGGAAACCGGGACAGGGCTCCTACGAGCAGTACTTC. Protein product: CAWKPGQGSYEQYF.

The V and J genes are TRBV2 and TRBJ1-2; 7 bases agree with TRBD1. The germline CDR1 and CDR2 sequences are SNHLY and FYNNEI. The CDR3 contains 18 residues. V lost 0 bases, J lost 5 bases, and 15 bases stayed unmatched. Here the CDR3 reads CASSEALLEIGTVYGYTF. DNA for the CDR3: TGTGCCAGCAGTGAAGCGCTTCTAGAAATCGGGACAGTTTATGGCTACACCTTC.

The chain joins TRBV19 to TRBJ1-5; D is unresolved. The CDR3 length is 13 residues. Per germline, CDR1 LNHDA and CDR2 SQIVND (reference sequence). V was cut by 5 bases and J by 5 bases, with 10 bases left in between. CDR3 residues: CASSFFRDQPQHF. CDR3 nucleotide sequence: TGTGCCAGTAGTTTTTTTCGGGATCAGCCCCAGCATTTT.

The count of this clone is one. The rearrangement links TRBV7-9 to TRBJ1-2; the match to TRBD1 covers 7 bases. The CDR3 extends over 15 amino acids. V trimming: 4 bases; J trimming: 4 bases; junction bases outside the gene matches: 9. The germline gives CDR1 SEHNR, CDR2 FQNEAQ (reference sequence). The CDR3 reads CASSSGTVSIYGYTF. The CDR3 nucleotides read TGTGCCAGCAGCTCCGGGACAGTCTCTATCTATGGCTACACCTTC.

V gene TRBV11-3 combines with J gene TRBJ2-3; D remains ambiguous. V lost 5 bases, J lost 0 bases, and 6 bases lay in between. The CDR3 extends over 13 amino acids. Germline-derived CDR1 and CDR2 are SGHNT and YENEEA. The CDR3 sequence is CASSPSSTDTQYF. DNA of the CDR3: TGTGCCAGCAGCCCCTCTAGCACAGATACGCAGTATTTT.

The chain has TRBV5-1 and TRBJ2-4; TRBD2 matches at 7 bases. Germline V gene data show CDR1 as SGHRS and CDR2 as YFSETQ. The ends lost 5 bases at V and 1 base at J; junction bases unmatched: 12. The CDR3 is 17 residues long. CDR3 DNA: TGCGCCAGCAGAGCCCCTGGCGGGGGATGGGCCAAAAACATTCAGTACTTC. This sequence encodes CASRAPGGGWAKNIQYF.

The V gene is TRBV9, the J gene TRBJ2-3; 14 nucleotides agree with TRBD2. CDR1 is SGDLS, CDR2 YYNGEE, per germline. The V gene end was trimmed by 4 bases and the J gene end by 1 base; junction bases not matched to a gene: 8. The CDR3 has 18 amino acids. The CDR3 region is CASSLGLAGGLGTDTQYF. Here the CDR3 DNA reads TGTGCCAGCAGCCTAGGACTAGCGGGGGGCCTAGGCACAGATACGCAGTATTTT. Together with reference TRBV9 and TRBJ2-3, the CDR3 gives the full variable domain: DSGVTQTPKHLITATGQRVTLRCSPRSGDLSVYWYQQSLDQGLQFLIQYYNGEERAKGNILERFSAQQFPDLHSELNLSSLELGDSALYFCASSLGLAGGLGTDTQYFGPGTRLTVL.

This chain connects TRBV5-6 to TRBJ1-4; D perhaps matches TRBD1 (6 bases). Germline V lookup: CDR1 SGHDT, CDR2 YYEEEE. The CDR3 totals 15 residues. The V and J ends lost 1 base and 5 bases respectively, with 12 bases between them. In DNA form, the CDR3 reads TGTGCCAGCAGCTTGTGGCGCACAGGGAATGAAAAACTGTTTTTT. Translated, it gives CASSLWRTGNEKLFF.

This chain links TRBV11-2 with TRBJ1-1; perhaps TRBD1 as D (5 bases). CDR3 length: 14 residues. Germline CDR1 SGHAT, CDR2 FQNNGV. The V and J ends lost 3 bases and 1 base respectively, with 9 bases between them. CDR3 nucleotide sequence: TGTGCCAGCAGCTTGAGGGGAGGGAACACTGAAGCTTTCTTT. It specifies CASSLRGGNTEAFF.

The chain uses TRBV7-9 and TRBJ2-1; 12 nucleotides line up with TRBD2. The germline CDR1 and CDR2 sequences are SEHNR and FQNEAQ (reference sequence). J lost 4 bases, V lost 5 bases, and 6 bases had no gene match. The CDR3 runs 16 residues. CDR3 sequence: CASSPGLAGPYNEQFF. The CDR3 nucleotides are TGTGCCAGCAGCCCCGGACTAGCGGGACCTTACAATGAGCAGTTCTTC.

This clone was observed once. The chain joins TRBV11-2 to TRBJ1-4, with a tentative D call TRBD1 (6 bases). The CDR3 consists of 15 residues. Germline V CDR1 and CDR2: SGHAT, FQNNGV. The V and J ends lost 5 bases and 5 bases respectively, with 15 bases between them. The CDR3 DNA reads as TGTGCCAGCAGCCCGTCCGACAGGTTAAATGAAAAACTGTTTTTT. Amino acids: CASSPSDRLNEKLFF. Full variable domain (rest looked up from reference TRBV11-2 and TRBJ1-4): EAGVAQSPRYKIIEKRQSVAFWCNPISGHATLYWYQQILGQGPKLLIQFQNNGVVDDSQLPKDRFSAERLKGVDSTLKIQPAKLEDSAVYLCASSPSDRLNEKLFFGSGTQLSVL.

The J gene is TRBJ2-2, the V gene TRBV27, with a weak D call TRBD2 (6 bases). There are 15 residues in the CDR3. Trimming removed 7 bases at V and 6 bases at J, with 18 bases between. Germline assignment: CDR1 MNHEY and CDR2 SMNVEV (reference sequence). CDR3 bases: TGTGCCAGCACCCTAACAGGACTACTCCCCGGGGAGCTGTTTTTT. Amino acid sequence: CASTLTGLLPGELFF.

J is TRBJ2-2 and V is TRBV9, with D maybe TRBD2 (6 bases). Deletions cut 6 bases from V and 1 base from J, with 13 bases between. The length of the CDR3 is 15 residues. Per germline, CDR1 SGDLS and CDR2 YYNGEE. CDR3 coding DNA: TGTGCCAGCAACCTCGGGACTCTGAACACCGGGGAGCTGTTTTTT. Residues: CASNLGTLNTGELFF.

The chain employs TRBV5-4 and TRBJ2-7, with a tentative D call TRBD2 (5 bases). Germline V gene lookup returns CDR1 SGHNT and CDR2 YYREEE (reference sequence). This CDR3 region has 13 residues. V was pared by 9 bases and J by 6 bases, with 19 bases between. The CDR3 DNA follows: TGTGCCACCAAGCCTGCGGGTCTACTCGAGCAGTACTTC. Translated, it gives CATKPAGLLEQYF. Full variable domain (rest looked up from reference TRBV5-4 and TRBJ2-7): ETGVTQSPTHLIKTRGQQVTLRCSSQSGHNTVSWYQQALGQGPQFIFQYYREEENGRGNFPPRFSGLQFPNYSSELNVNALELDDSALYLCATKPAGLLEQYFGPGTRLTVT.

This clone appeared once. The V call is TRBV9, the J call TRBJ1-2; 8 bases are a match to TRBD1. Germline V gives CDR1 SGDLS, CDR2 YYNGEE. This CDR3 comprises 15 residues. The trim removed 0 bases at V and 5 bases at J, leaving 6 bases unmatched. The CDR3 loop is CASSVVETGAYGYTF. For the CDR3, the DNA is TGTGCCAGCAGCGTAGTTGAGACAGGGGCGTATGGCTACACCTTC.

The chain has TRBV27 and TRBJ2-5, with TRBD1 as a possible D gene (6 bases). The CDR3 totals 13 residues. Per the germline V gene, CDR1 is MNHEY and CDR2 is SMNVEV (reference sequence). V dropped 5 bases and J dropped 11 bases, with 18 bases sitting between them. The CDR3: CASSPAQGEEQYF. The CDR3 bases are TGTGCCAGCAGTCCAGCACAGGGAGAAGAGCAGTACTTC.

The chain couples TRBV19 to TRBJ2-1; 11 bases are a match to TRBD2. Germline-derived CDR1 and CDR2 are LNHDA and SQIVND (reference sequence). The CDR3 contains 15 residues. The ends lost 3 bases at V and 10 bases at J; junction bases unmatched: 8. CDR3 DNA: TGTGCCAGTAGTATCATAGCGGGGGGGCCTACGGAGCAGTTCTTC. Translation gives CASSIIAGGPTEQFF.

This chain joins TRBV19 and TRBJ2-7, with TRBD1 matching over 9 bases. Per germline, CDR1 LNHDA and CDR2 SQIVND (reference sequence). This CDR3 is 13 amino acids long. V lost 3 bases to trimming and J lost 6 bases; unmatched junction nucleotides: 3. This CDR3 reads CASSMWTGVEQYF. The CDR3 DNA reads TGTGCCAGTAGTATGTGGACAGGGGTCGAGCAGTACTTC.